Shown below are 9 T cell receptor beta chains from a single sample sequenced in a study of T cells in tumors after PD-1 blockade. TCRdb keeps only in-frame clones here, not all; method: immunoSEQ multiplex PCR. The data show approximately 47,000 clones, 65% to 80% seen once. The sample was PBMCs, taken before anti-PD-1 therapy. The receptors here all came from a human donor with advanced basal cell or squamous cell carcinoma (not recorded which).

J is TRBJ1-6 and V is TRBV5-4; D not certain. The germline V and J ends were trimmed by 0 bases and 7 bases, with 14 bases remaining between them. Germline CDR1 is SGHNT and CDR2 is YYREEE (reference sequence). The CDR3 extends over 16 amino acids. Here the CDR3 reads CASSLDGMRENSPLHF. The CDR3 DNA follows: TGTGCCAGCAGCTTGGACGGGATGAGGGAGAATTCACCCCTCCACTTT.

The rearrangement links TRBV25-1 to TRBJ1-3, with D uncertain. The CDR3 consists of 13 residues. V lost 0 bases to trimming and J lost 4 bases, with 4 bases between them. In germline, CDR1 is MGHDK, CDR2 SYGVNS. The CDR3 sequence: CASSEYLGNTIYF. CDR3 in DNA: TGTGCCAGCAGTGAATATCTCGGAAACACCATATATTTT.

This clone is categorized as medium-sized (0.01 to 0.1%). The CDR3 region is CASSLLTSGETQYF. The CDR3 DNA reads TGTGCCAGCAGTTTACTGACTAGCGGAGAGACCCAGTACTTC. The rearrangement joins TRBV28 to TRBJ2-5; 9 positions match TRBD2. Trimming removed 2 bases from V and 4 bases from J; junction bases left unmatched: 2. Looked up from germline, CDR1 is MDHEN and CDR2 is SYDVKM. The CDR3 totals 14 residues.

This chain links TRBV11-1 with TRBJ2-1; D is ambiguous. The germline V gene encodes CDR1 SGHAT and CDR2 FQDESV (reference sequence). V was pared by 0 bases and J by 5 bases, with 11 bases between. The CDR3 has 15 amino acids. The CDR3 here is CASSLAGIADNEQFF. CDR3 sequence (DNA): TGTGCCAGCAGCTTAGCGGGGATCGCTGACAATGAGCAGTTCTTC.

The chain is built from TRBV5-8 and TRBJ2-1; no clear D gene. Trimming took off 3 bases at V and 2 bases at J, with 12 bases between the two ends. This CDR3 contains 15 residues. The germline gives CDR1 SGHTS, CDR2 YDEGEE. CDR3 amino acids: CASSSLGLTYNEQFF. CDR3 coding DNA: TGTGCCAGCAGCTCTCTGGGATTAACCTACAATGAGCAGTTCTTC.

The gene calls are TRBV5-6 and TRBJ1-2, with a weak D call TRBD1 (5 bases). The CDR3 consists of 14 residues. Germline-derived CDR1 and CDR2 are SGHDT and YYEEEE. V lost 0 bases and J 7 bases, leaving 13 bases between the germline ends. CDR3 amino acids: CASSLESGNSGYTF. The DNA for the CDR3 is TGTGCCAGCAGCTTGGAGTCAGGGAATAGTGGCTACACCTTC.

The chain is built from TRBV5-1 and TRBJ2-6; no clear D. Looked up from germline, CDR1 is SGHRS and CDR2 is YFSETQ. The CDR3 spans 15 residues. V lost 3 bases to trimming and J lost 0 bases, with 7 bases between them. CDR3 bases: TGCGCCAGCAGCTCGTCTTTCTCTGGGGCCAACGTCCTGACTTTC. Residues: CASSSSFSGANVLTF.

Only a few counts were recorded for this clone. The chain joins TRBV28 to TRBJ2-3; 10 bases are a match to TRBD2. Germline V CDR1 and CDR2: MDHEN, SYDVKM. The CDR3 extends over 18 amino acids. The V gene end was trimmed by 2 bases and the J gene end by 0 bases; junction bases not matched to a gene: 8. The CDR3 bases are TGTGCCAGCAGTTTAGGGCTAGCGGGAGAAGCGAGCACAGATACGCAGTATTTT. Its translation is CASSLGLAGEASTDTQYF. The whole variable domain, filled in from reference TRBV28 and TRBJ2-3, reads DVKVTQSSRYLVKRTGEKVFLECVQDMDHENMFWYRQDPGLGLRLIYFSYDVKMKEKGDIPEGYSVSREKKERFSLILESASTNQTSMYLCASSLGLAGEASTDTQYFGPGTRLTVL.

The genes are TRBV29-1 and TRBJ2-1; 8 nucleotides match TRBD2. Germline V gene data show CDR1 as SQVTM and CDR2 as ANQGSEA. The CDR3 consists of 16 residues. V lost 0 bases to trimming and J lost 2 bases; unmatched junction nucleotides: 6. The DNA for the CDR3 is TGCAGCGTTGAAGATGGGGCAGCGGGGGCCTACAATGAGCAGTTCTTC. This sequence encodes CSVEDGAAGAYNEQFF.